Listed below are T cell receptor beta chains from one sample, sequenced in a study of T cells after yellow fever vaccination. TCRdb ran MiXCR on the 5' RACE reads and lists one entry per CDR3 protein. Here the sample spans about 400,000 distinct CDR3 sequences, about 6.2% being singletons. Sequencing was performed on PBMCs, taken 5 days after the yellow fever booster vaccination. Receptors were obtained from a man aged 25 to 45 who received the YFV17D yellow fever vaccine. Both conserved end residues are part of each CDR3. A D gene is named only where the DNA matches it firmly. Clone size is not always given. Where it is, it says once, few, many or a class for expanded clones.

J gene	D gene	clone size	V gene	CDR3 protein	CDR3 DNA
TRBJ2-2	.	.	TRBV6-2/TRBV6-3	CASSYSQGRITGELFF	TGTGCCAGCAGTTACAGTCAGGGTCGTATCACCGGGGAGCTGTTTTTT
TRBJ1-6	TRBD1	.	TRBV20-1	CSAPERTGLYNSPLHF	TGCAGTGCACCCGAGCGGACAGGACTCTATAATTCACCCCTCCACTTT
TRBJ2-7	TRBD2	.	TRBV15	CATSRDIAGGGRGEQYF	TGTGCCACCAGCAGAGATATAGCGGGAGGGGGCAGGGGCGAGCAGTACTTC
TRBJ2-3	.	.	TRBV6-2/TRBV6-3	CASVPDHTDTQYF	TGTGCCAGCGTGCCGGATCACACAGATACGCAGTATTTT
TRBJ1-5	TRBD1	many	TRBV6-2/TRBV6-3	CASGNNPGQTGRQPQHF	TGTGCCAGCGGCAACAACCCGGGACAGACAGGCAGGCAGCCCCAGCATTTT
TRBJ2-3	TRBD2	many	TRBV7-8	CASSQGLAGGQDTQYF	TGTGCCAGCAGCCAAGGACTAGCGGGAGGGCAAGATACGCAGTATTTT
TRBJ2-1	TRBD2	many	TRBV4-3	CASSPTPSGRGNEQFF	TGCGCCAGCAGCCCGACCCCTAGCGGGAGAGGGAATGAGCAGTTCTTC
TRBJ2-7	.	many	TRBV12-3/TRBV12-4	CASSHGDVEQYF	TGTGCCAGCAGTCACGGAGATGTCGAGCAGTACTTC
TRBJ2-7	.	many	TRBV7-2	CASSTGTPGEQYF	TGTGCCAGCAGCACCGGGACCCCGGGAGAGCAGTACTTC
TRBJ2-1	TRBD2	many	TRBV7-2	CASRVTSGRALNEQFF	TGTGCCAGCAGAGTGACTAGCGGGAGGGCCCTTAATGAGCAGTTCTTC
TRBJ2-3	.	few	TRBV5-4	CASSLTSLDTQYF	TGTGCCAGCAGCTTAACTAGTCTGGATACGCAGTATTTT
TRBJ2-1	.	few	TRBV12-3/TRBV12-4	CATTRELLVDEQFF	TGTGCCACAACGCGAGAGCTGTTGGTCGATGAGCAGTTCTTC
TRBJ2-7	TRBD1	many	TRBV5-1	CASSPRQGGYEQYF	TGCGCCAGCAGCCCCCGACAGGGGGGGTACGAGCAGTACTTC
TRBJ2-7	TRBD1	.	TRBV20-1	CSAHNRDRAYEQYF	TGCAGTGCCCATAACCGGGACAGAGCCTACGAGCAGTACTTC
TRBJ1-5	.	.	TRBV5-6	CASSLAQGKYQPQHF	TGTGCCAGCAGCTTGGCGCAGGGAAAATATCAGCCCCAGCATTTT
TRBJ2-1	.	.	TRBV19	CASSMGPDNEQFF	TGTGCCAGTAGTATGGGACCAGACAATGAGCAGTTCTTC
TRBJ2-2	.	many	TRBV3-1	CASSQGDPGELFF	TGTGCCAGCAGCCAAGGGGACCCCGGGGAGCTGTTTTTT
TRBJ2-7	TRBD1	few	TRBV24-1	CATSDPRQGTYEQYF	TGTGCCACCAGTGATCCTAGACAGGGTACTTACGAGCAGTACTTC
TRBJ2-7	TRBD2	few	TRBV23-1	CASTSREGQEQYF	TGCGCCAGCACCTCGCGGGAGGGCCAAGAGCAGTACTTC
TRBJ2-1	TRBD2	few	TRBV29-1	CSVRGGLANAGNEQFF	TGCAGCGTCAGGGGGGGACTAGCGAACGCGGGCAATGAGCAGTTCTTC
TRBJ1-2	.	.	TRBV7-2	CASRRNRQHQFDYTF	TGTGCCAGCAGGCGTAACAGACAGCATCAGTTCGACTACACCTTC
TRBJ1-1	.	many	TRBV20-1	CSARDGGTEAFF	TGCAGTGCTAGAGATGGGGGCACTGAAGCTTTCTTT
TRBJ2-2	TRBD1	few	TRBV29-1	CSGQTGANTGELFF	TGCAGCGGCCAGACAGGGGCGAACACCGGGGAGCTGTTTTTT
TRBJ2-7	TRBD2	few	TRBV7-6	CASSPRVVAGSYEQYF	TGTGCCAGCAGCCCGAGGGTGGTAGCGGGTAGCTACGAGCAGTACTTC
TRBJ2-7	TRBD1	.	TRBV29-1	CSVPKATGGYEQYF	TGCAGCGTCCCAAAAGCGACAGGGGGATACGAGCAGTACTTC
TRBJ2-5	.	few	TRBV5-4	CASSLRAQETQYF	TGTGCCAGCAGCTTAAGGGCCCAAGAGACCCAGTACTTC
TRBJ2-3	.	many	TRBV7-8	CASSWGRDTQYF	TGTGCCAGCAGCTGGGGGCGGGATACGCAGTATTTT
TRBJ2-2	.	.	TRBV7-2	CASSLSGSNTGELFF	TGTGCCAGCAGCTTGAGCGGTTCGAACACCGGGGAGCTGTTTTTT
TRBJ1-4	.	few	TRBV12-3/TRBV12-4	CASSPGQSHEKLFF	TGTGCCAGCAGTCCCGGACAGAGCCATGAAAAACTGTTTTTT
TRBJ2-7	TRBD1	many	TRBV5-6	CASSARTGVSYEQYF	TGTGCCAGCAGCGCCCGGACAGGGGTTTCCTACGAGCAGTACTTC